This TCR beta chain derives from a study of early T cells in non-severe SARS-CoV-2 infection. Broader study findings: Using VDJdb, the matching emphasized anti-spike CD8 responses while missing private and CD4 specificities.

The CDR3 loop spans 13 amino acids. Trimming took 4 bases from V and 7 from J, leaving 12 bases between them. CDR1 and CDR2 from the germline V gene are SGDLS and YYNGEE. Only a few counts were recorded for this clonotype. Antigen: not known. Tagging with unique molecular identifiers was applied to individual cDNA molecules. MiXCR was run by TCRdb on the 5' RACE reads, yielding one entry per CDR3 protein. The sample consists of 65,000 to 90,000 distinct CDR3 sequences, approximately 12% of them appearing once. The sample consisted of whole blood. The chain links TRBV9 to TRBJ2-1; D may be TRBD2 (6 bases). The clonotype comes from an adult who was a healthcare worker with PCR-confirmed SARS-CoV-2 infection or an uninfected control (not recorded which). In DNA form, the CDR3 reads TGTGCCAGCAGCCCCTCTGGGAGGAATGAGCAGTTCTTC. Translated: CASSPSGRNEQFF.